Shown below are 30 T cell receptor beta chains from a single sample sequenced in a study of T cell changes during pregnancy in multiple sclerosis. Sequencing used immunoSEQ multiplex PCR; TCRdb keeps in-frame clones, though not all of them. Of approximately 53,000 clones in the sample, about 92% were seen once. The material sequenced was CD4+ T cells from peripheral blood mononuclear cells, taken before pregnancy. The receptors shown here come from a female donor with multiple sclerosis, enrolled in a pregnancy study.

This chain joins TRBV5-1 and TRBJ2-3; D is uncertain. The CDR3 length is 13 residues. Germline assignment: CDR1 SGHRS and CDR2 YFSETQ. V shed 4 bases and J shed 0 bases, with 6 bases lying between them. The CDR3 DNA sequence: TGCGCCAGCAGCACCGGTAGCACAGATACGCAGTATTTT. Its translation is CASSTGSTDTQYF.

This clone has just one count. The chain recombines TRBV2 with TRBJ2-5; TRBD2 matches 15 bases. Losses at the gene ends were 6 bases for V and 3 bases for J; bases not matched to a gene: 2. CDR1 and CDR2 (germline): SNHLY, FYNNEI. The CDR3 extends over 15 amino acids. The CDR3 reads CASRGTSGRKETQYF. The CDR3 DNA reads TGTGCCAGCAGGGGGACTAGCGGGAGGAAAGAGACCCAGTACTTC.

As concerns this clone: The sample contains more than one DNA sequence encoding this CDR3. The chain carries TRBV5-5 and TRBJ1-1; D ambiguous. Germline V gene lookup returns CDR1 SGHKS and CDR2 YYEKEE (reference sequence). Trimming shortened V by 0 bases and J by 0 bases, and 3 bases separated the two germline ends. The CDR3 sequence is 13 residues long. The CDR3 here is CASSLGLNTEAFF. CDR3 DNA sequence: TGTGCCAGCAGCTTGGGGCTGAACACTGAAGCTTTCTTT.

This chain connects TRBV28 to TRBJ1-2; D remains unclear. V was clipped by 4 bases and J by 3 bases, with 3 bases between them. This CDR3 contains 11 residues. The V gene's germline CDR1 is MDHEN and CDR2 SYDVKM. The CDR3 DNA sequence: TGTGCCAGCAGTTCCTACTATGGCTACACCTTC. Its protein product is CASSSYYGYTF.

This clone has only one observation. This rearrangement joins TRBV5-1 to TRBJ2-1, with D maybe TRBD1 (6 bases). This CDR3 spans 16 amino acids. Germline V gene data show CDR1 as SGHRS and CDR2 as YFSETQ. V lost 1 base and J 2 bases, leaving 13 bases between the germline ends. CDR3 sequence (DNA): TGCGCCAGCAGCTTGACCCCCGGGACAACCTACAATGAGCAGTTCTTC. Translation gives CASSLTPGTTYNEQFF.

This clone has only one observation. This sequence joins TRBV4-3 and TRBJ2-1; no reliable D call. The germline CDR1 and CDR2 sequences are LGHNA and YSLEER. V lost 0 bases to trimming and J lost 10 bases, with 10 bases between them. CDR3 length: 13 amino acids. CDR3: CASSQERSKEQFF. The CDR3 coding sequence is TGCGCCAGCAGCCAAGAAAGGAGTAAAGAGCAGTTCTTC.

This clone has a single count. This rearrangement joins TRBV5-1 to TRBJ2-7, with 11 bases aligning to TRBD2. Per germline, CDR1 SGHRS and CDR2 YFSETQ. Trimming removed 0 bases from V and 4 bases from J; junction bases left unmatched: 6. The CDR3 has 16 amino acids. The CDR3 DNA follows: TGCGCCAGCAGCTTGGTCCGGACTAGCGGGTTTTACGAGCAGTACTTC. It codes for CASSLVRTSGFYEQYF.

In this sample, this clone turned up a few times. The V and J genes are TRBV12-5 and TRBJ2-5; 7 bases fit TRBD2. Germline V gives CDR1 LGHNT, CDR2 FRNRAP. The V gene end was trimmed by 6 bases and the J gene end by 0 bases; junction bases not matched to a gene: 4. The CDR3 is 14 amino acids. In nucleotides, the CDR3 is TGTGCTAGTGGCAGGGACTATAACCAAGAGACCCAGTACTTC. Translated: CASGRDYNQETQYF. The full variable domain, completed using reference TRBV12-5 and TRBJ2-5, is DARVTQTPRHKVTEMGQEVTMRCQPILGHNTVFWYRQTMMQGLELLAYFRNRAPLDDSGMPKDRFSAEMPDATLATLKIQPSEPRDSAVYFCASGRDYNQETQYFGPGTRLLVL.

The count of this clone is one. The chain is built from TRBV19 and TRBJ2-3, with 7 bases lining up with TRBD1. This CDR3 has 15 amino acids. Germline trimming cut 2 bases from V and 0 bases from J; bases unmatched to any gene: 2. The germline V gene encodes CDR1 LNHDA and CDR2 SQIVND (reference sequence). CDR3: CASSITGASTDTQYF. In DNA form, the CDR3 reads TGTGCCAGTAGTATAACAGGGGCTAGCACAGATACGCAGTATTTT.

This sequence joins TRBV6-4 and TRBJ2-1; D remains ambiguous. Trimming left V 3 bases short and J 2 bases short, with 8 bases between. CDR1 MRHNA and CDR2 SNTAGT come from the germline V gene. The CDR3 covers 14 residues. The CDR3 loop reads CASSEGLAYNEQFF. The CDR3 DNA is TGTGCCAGCAGTGAGGGCCTCGCCTACAATGAGCAGTTCTTC.

The chain employs TRBV18 and TRBJ2-5; TRBD1 aligns across 10 bases. This CDR3 comprises 16 residues. V shed 3 bases, J shed 5 bases, and the junction held 9 bases outside the gene matches. Germline CDR1 is KGHSH and CDR2 is LQKENI. The DNA of the CDR3 is TGTGCCAGCTCACCTGGCACGACAGGGGGCGGTGAGACCCAGTACTTC. Its translation: CASSPGTTGGGETQYF.

The rearrangement uses TRBV30 and TRBJ2-7; perhaps TRBD2 as D (5 bases). V gave up 2 bases and J gave up 2 bases, with 7 bases separating them. CDR3 length: 12 amino acids. Per the germline V gene, CDR1 is GTSNPN and CDR2 is SVGIG (reference sequence). This CDR3 is CAWSQRAYEQYF. The CDR3 nucleotides are TGTGCCTGGAGTCAGAGGGCCTACGAGCAGTACTTC. The whole variable domain, filled in from reference TRBV30 and TRBJ2-7, reads SQTIHQWPATLVQPVGSPLSLECTVEGTSNPNLYWYRQAAGRGLQLLFYSVGIGQISSEVPQNLSASRPQDRQFILSSKKLLLSDSGFYLCAWSQRAYEQYFGPGTRLTVT.

The V gene is TRBV10-3, the J gene TRBJ2-5; TRBD2 agrees at 8 bases. This CDR3 is built from 15 residues. Germline CDR1 reads ENHRY; CDR2 reads SYGVKD. Trimming cost V 3 bases and J 2 bases; bases outside gene matches: 5. CDR3 nucleotide sequence: TGTGCCATCAGTGAAAGCGGGAGCGAGCAAGAGACCCAGTACTTC. It is translated as CAISESGSEQETQYF.

The V gene is TRBV4-1, the J gene TRBJ2-7; TRBD2 agrees at 7 bases. The CDR3 sequence is 18 residues long. The V gene end was trimmed by 2 bases and the J gene end by 3 bases; junction bases not matched to a gene: 16. Germline assignment: CDR1 MGHRA and CDR2 YSYEKL. CDR3 loop: CASSQPKSVAGESYEQYF. The CDR3 bases are TGCGCCAGCAGCCAACCTAAGTCGGTTGCGGGAGAGAGCTACGAGCAGTACTTC.

The gene calls are TRBV5-4 and TRBJ2-7; D is possibly TRBD2 (7 bases). Trimming cost V 0 bases and J 11 bases, with 15 bases left between them. Germline CDR1 and CDR2: SGHNT and YYREEE (reference sequence). This CDR3 spans 13 amino acids. CDR3 sequence reads: CASSLDRVGGEYF. In DNA, the CDR3 is TGTGCCAGCAGCTTGGACAGGGTGGGGGGGGAGTACTTC.

The rearrangement links TRBV5-6 to TRBJ2-7, with 11 bases aligning to TRBD1. Unmatched junction bases numbered 5, after V lost 2 bases and J lost 4 bases. This CDR3 contains 15 residues. Germline V gives CDR1 SGHDT, CDR2 YYEEEE. The CDR3 nucleotides read TGTGCCAGCAGCTTTCCGGACAGGGGGCTATACGAGCAGTACTTC. Its translation is CASSFPDRGLYEQYF.

This chain connects TRBV6-1 to TRBJ1-2; TRBD1 is a possible D gene (6 bases). This CDR3 contains 13 residues. Germline values: CDR1 MNHNS, CDR2 SASEGT. The ends were cut back, 4 bases at V and 8 bases at J, with 14 bases in the middle. The CDR3 coding sequence is TGTGCCAGCAGTGTTACAGGGTTAGAGGGCTACACCTTC. It translates to CASSVTGLEGYTF.

V usage is TRBV5-1 and J usage is TRBJ1-2; TRBD1 agrees at 11 bases. The CDR3 has 15 amino acids. The V segment lost 4 bases and the J segment 12 bases; nucleotides outside the gene matches: 14. Germline CDR1 reads SGHRS; CDR2 reads YFSETQ. The CDR3 here is CASSVGPPWTGGDTF. The CDR3 coding sequence is TGCGCCAGCAGCGTTGGGCCCCCCTGGACAGGGGGCGACACCTTC.

V is TRBV30 and J is TRBJ2-1; a weak D match, TRBD2 (5 bases). The CDR3 covers 15 residues. The V gene lost 3 bases and the J gene lost 7 bases, with 19 bases spanning the gap. Per the germline V gene, CDR1 is GTSNPN and CDR2 is SVGIG (reference sequence). This CDR3 is CAWSAQTRRGNEQFF. The CDR3 DNA reads TGTGCCTGGAGCGCGCAAACCCGCCGAGGGAATGAGCAGTTCTTC.

This clone was seen once. V usage is TRBV28 and J usage is TRBJ1-4, with 7 nucleotides matching TRBD1. The germline V gene encodes CDR1 MDHEN and CDR2 SYDVKM. Trimming cost V 5 bases and J 5 bases; bases outside gene matches: 8. The CDR3 has 15 residues. Here the CDR3 reads CASSPRGTVNEKLFF. DNA of the CDR3: TGTGCCAGCAGTCCTCGAGGGACAGTGAATGAAAAACTGTTTTTT.

The chain recombines TRBV7-9 with TRBJ1-2; possibly TRBD1 for D (5 bases). The CDR3 contains 13 residues. Germline CDR1 is SEHNR and CDR2 is FQNEAQ (reference sequence). V lost 1 base and J lost 4, with 7 bases in between. The CDR3 DNA reads as TGTGCCAGCAGCTTAGGTCAGGGCTATGGCTACACCTTC. This encodes CASSLGQGYGYTF. Based on the CDR3 plus reference TRBV7-9 and TRBJ1-2, the full variable domain is DTGVSQNPRHKITKRGQNVTFRCDPISEHNRLYWYRQTLGQGPEFLTYFQNEAQLEKSRLLSDRFSAERPKGSFSTLEIQRTEQGDSAMYLCASSLGQGYGYTFGSGTRLTVV.

The CDR3 protein is CASGTPTLRSSYEQYF. For the CDR3, the DNA is TGTGCTAGTGGAACGCCCACTCTTAGGAGCTCCTACGAGCAGTACTTC. This chain uses TRBV12-5 with TRBJ2-7; D gene uncertain. The CDR3 is made up of 16 amino acids. CDR1 and CDR2 (germline): LGHNT, FRNRAP. Trimming stripped 6 bases from V and 0 bases from J, with 18 bases between. The whole variable domain, filled in from reference TRBV12-5 and TRBJ2-7, reads DARVTQTPRHKVTEMGQEVTMRCQPILGHNTVFWYRQTMMQGLELLAYFRNRAPLDDSGMPKDRFSAEMPDATLATLKIQPSEPRDSAVYFCASGTPTLRSSYEQYFGPGTRLTVT.

This clone was detected only a few times. This sequence joins TRBV19 and TRBJ2-1; 11 positions agree with TRBD2. The CDR3 has 13 residues. The J segment lost 9 bases and the V segment lost 8 bases, leaving 6 bases of the junction unmatched. Germline loops: CDR1 LNHDA, CDR2 SQIVND (reference sequence). CDR3 sequence: CASLAGGQTEQFF. The CDR3, as DNA: TGTGCCAGTTTAGCGGGAGGGCAGACTGAGCAGTTCTTC. The full variable domain, rest sourced from reference TRBV19 and TRBJ2-1, is DGGITQSPKYLFRKEGQNVTLSCEQNLNHDAMYWYRQDPGQGLRLIYYSQIVNDFQKGDIAEGYSVSREKKESFPLTVTSAQKNPTAFYLCASLAGGQTEQFFGPGTRLTVL.

CDR3 protein: CASRASQGAANEQYF. The DNA for the CDR3 is TGTGCCAGCAGAGCCTCGCAGGGGGCGGCGAACGAGCAGTACTTC. The rearrangement joins TRBV2 to TRBJ2-7, with TRBD1 matching 8 bases. CDR1 and CDR2 from the germline V gene are SNHLY and FYNNEI. J lost 5 bases, V lost 6 bases, and 12 bases had no gene match. CDR3 length: 15 residues.

The chain employs TRBV27 and TRBJ1-1; TRBD1 is a possible D gene (5 bases). This CDR3 is built from 13 residues. Between the trimmed V and J ends, which lost 6 bases and 4 bases, there was a span of 12 bases. CDR1 is MNHEY and CDR2 is SMNVEV in the germline V gene (reference sequence). This chain's CDR3 is CASRVRGGTEAFF. CDR3 sequence (DNA): TGTGCCAGCAGGGTCCGGGGGGGCACTGAAGCTTTCTTT.

V and J are TRBV18 and TRBJ2-1, with 11 bases identical to TRBD1. Germline CDR1 and CDR2: KGHSH and LQKENI. The CDR3 covers 16 residues. Trimming removed 3 bases from V and 8 bases from J; junction bases left unmatched: 9. In DNA, the CDR3 is TGTGCCAGCTCACCTAGGACAGGGGGCAAGGCTGATGAGCAGTTCTTC. Translated: CASSPRTGGKADEQFF.

This clone was seen a single time. This chain joins TRBV5-1 and TRBJ1-1, with 8 bases that match TRBD1. V gave up 4 bases and J gave up 1 base; unmatched junction bases: 6. The CDR3 is made up of 15 amino acids. Germline lookup yields CDR1 SGHRS and CDR2 YFSETQ. Here the CDR3 DNA reads TGCGCCAGCAGCCTCACTGGACAGGGGAACACTGAAGCTTTCTTT. Translation: CASSLTGQGNTEAFF.

V is TRBV7-6 and J is TRBJ2-1; D is unresolved. The germline V gene encodes CDR1 SGHVS and CDR2 FNYEAQ. There are 12 residues in the CDR3. Trimming stripped 5 bases from V and 6 bases from J, with 8 bases between. The CDR3 bases are TGTGCCAGCAGCCGATCCGGCAATGAGCAGTTCTTC. It specifies CASSRSGNEQFF. Looking up the rest from reference TRBV7-6 and TRBJ2-1 gives the full variable domain: GAGVSQSPRYKVTKRGQDVALRCDPISGHVSLYWYRQALGQGPEFLTYFNYEAQQDKSGLPNDRFSAERPEGSISTLTIQRTEQRDSAMYRCASSRSGNEQFFGPGTRLTVL.

This clone showed up just a few times. The chain employs TRBV9 and TRBJ1-1; no reliable D call. The CDR3 length is 14 residues. V lost 2 bases and J 0 bases, leaving 8 bases between the germline ends. Germline V gene lookup returns CDR1 SGDLS and CDR2 YYNGEE. The CDR3 sequence: CASSVGGMNTEAFF. The DNA of the CDR3 is TGTGCCAGCAGCGTGGGAGGAATGAACACTGAAGCTTTCTTT.

The rearrangement joins TRBV6-1 to TRBJ1-5; no reliable D call. V lost 3 bases, J lost 6 bases, and 9 bases lay in between. Germline V gene data show CDR1 as MNHNS and CDR2 as SASEGT. The CDR3 length is 13 residues. The chain's CDR3 is CASSDGGGQPQHF. CDR3 nucleotides: TGTGCCAGCAGTGATGGTGGAGGTCAGCCCCAGCATTTT.